Below, 11 T cell receptor beta chains from the same sample are listed, as sequenced in a study of blood T cells in healthy people across ages. With a J-beta primer mix and a sample-barcoded 5' primer, a second PCR ran roughly 6 to 12 cycles. MiXCR, run by TCRdb on the 5' RACE reads, gives a single entry per CDR3 protein. The sample lists about 1.8 million distinct CDR3 sequences, about 50% occurring once. The sequenced sample consisted of blood. Receptors were obtained from a woman in her thirties or forties in good health.

This clonotype was found a few times. The CDR3 nucleotides are TGCAGTGCTAGAGCTTATGACAGGGGCTACGAGCAGTACTTC. The encoded protein is CSARAYDRGYEQYF. This sequence joins TRBV20-1 and TRBJ2-7; 8 nucleotides match TRBD1. The CDR3 spans 14 residues. V trimming: 1 base; J trimming: 3 bases; junction bases outside the gene matches: 5. The germline V gene encodes CDR1 DFQATT and CDR2 SNEGSKA (reference sequence).

This clonotype was seen only once. The chain joins TRBV4-3 to TRBJ2-7, with D maybe TRBD1 (5 bases). This CDR3 is 16 amino acids long. Germline V gene sequence: CDR1 LGHNA, CDR2 YSLEER. Trimming pared 2 bases from V and 6 bases from J, leaving 20 bases between. CDR3 loop: CASSQQAGLGVREQYF. CDR3 bases: TGCGCCAGCAGCCAACAAGCAGGCCTAGGGGTACGCGAGCAGTACTTC.

V gene TRBV24-1 combines with J gene TRBJ1-2; 9 nucleotides match TRBD1. With 4 bases clipped from V and 6 bases from J, the junction kept 8 bases outside the gene matches. The V gene's germline CDR1 is KGHDR and CDR2 SFDVKD. The CDR3 has 15 residues. The CDR3 region has the DNA TGTGCCACCAGTGACCCAGGACAGGGGAGAGATGGCTACACCTTC. It encodes CATSDPGQGRDGYTF.

This clonotype came up many times. The rearrangement uses TRBV7-2 and TRBJ2-1, with 8 nucleotides matching TRBD2. The CDR3 runs to 16 residues. CDR1 is SGHTA and CDR2 is FQGNSA in the germline V gene. V was clipped by 1 base and J by 8 bases; unmatched bases: 10. The CDR3 region has the DNA TGTGCCAGCAGCTTAGGGGTCTGGACTAGCAGCCATGAGCAGTTCTTC. Translation gives CASSLGVWTSSHEQFF.

Written as DNA, the CDR3 is TGTGCCAGCTCACCAATGGGTCCGAGCTCTGGGGCCAACGTCCTGACTTTC. It codes for CASSPMGPSSGANVLTF. The chain combines TRBV18 with TRBJ2-6; D gene uncertain. V was cut by 2 bases and J by 0 bases, with 11 bases left in between. Germline assignment: CDR1 KGHSH and CDR2 LQKENI. This CDR3 has 17 amino acids.

This clonotype was detected only once. The V and J genes are TRBV10-1 and TRBJ1-5, with D uncertain. The V end was cut by 8 bases, the J end by 6 bases, with 11 bases between. Germline loops: CDR1 WNHNN, CDR2 SYGVQD (reference sequence). The CDR3 spans 12 residues. The CDR3 reads CASWLLGQPQHF. The CDR3 DNA follows: TGCGCCAGCTGGCTATTAGGTCAGCCCCAGCATTTT.

In its sample, this clonotype was seen a few times. The chain links TRBV20-1 to TRBJ2-7, with no clear D. Germline CDR1 is DFQATT and CDR2 is SNEGSKA (reference sequence). The CDR3 covers 12 residues. V was pared by 3 bases and J by 2 bases, with 8 bases between. CDR3 residues: CSARAPTYEQYF. In DNA form, the CDR3 reads TGCAGTGCTAGGGCCCCCACCTACGAGCAGTACTTC.

The rearrangement uses TRBV10-3 and TRBJ2-5; D may be TRBD2 (5 bases). V lost 8 bases to trimming and J lost 4 bases, with 17 bases between them. The CDR3 spans 14 residues. CDR1 is ENHRY, CDR2 SYGVKD, per germline. The CDR3, as DNA: TGTGCCATCCGGGGTACGGCAGCCGGAGAGACCCAGTACTTC. Amino acids: CAIRGTAAGETQYF.

The chain's CDR3 is CASSQEGGVILFF. The CDR3 DNA reads TGCGCCAGCAGCCAAGAGGGGGGGGTAATTTTGTTCTTC. This rearrangement joins TRBV4-1 to TRBJ2-1, with 7 nucleotides matching TRBD2. Germline CDR1 MGHRA, CDR2 YSYEKL. This CDR3 comprises 13 residues. Trimming removed 0 bases from V and 15 bases from J; junction bases left unmatched: 8.

This clonotype was observed a few times. This chain connects TRBV12-3 or TRBV12-4 to TRBJ2-1, with 10 bases aligning to TRBD2. V gave up 7 bases and J gave up 3 bases; unmatched junction bases: 6. The CDR3 is 15 residues long. DNA for the CDR3: TGTGCCAGCACCCCTCGGACTAGCGGCTACAATGAGCAGTTCTTC. This sequence encodes CASTPRTSGYNEQFF.

This clonotype was observed a few times. This chain joins TRBV4-2 and TRBJ2-3, with 7 bases aligning to TRBD1. Germline V gene lookup returns CDR1 LGHNA and CDR2 YNFKEQ. The CDR3 spans 16 residues. V lost 0 bases, J lost 6 bases, and 9 bases stayed unmatched. Here the CDR3 reads CASSQDIGQGVDTQYF. Written as DNA, the CDR3 is TGTGCCAGCAGCCAAGATATTGGTCAGGGGGTGGATACGCAGTATTTT.